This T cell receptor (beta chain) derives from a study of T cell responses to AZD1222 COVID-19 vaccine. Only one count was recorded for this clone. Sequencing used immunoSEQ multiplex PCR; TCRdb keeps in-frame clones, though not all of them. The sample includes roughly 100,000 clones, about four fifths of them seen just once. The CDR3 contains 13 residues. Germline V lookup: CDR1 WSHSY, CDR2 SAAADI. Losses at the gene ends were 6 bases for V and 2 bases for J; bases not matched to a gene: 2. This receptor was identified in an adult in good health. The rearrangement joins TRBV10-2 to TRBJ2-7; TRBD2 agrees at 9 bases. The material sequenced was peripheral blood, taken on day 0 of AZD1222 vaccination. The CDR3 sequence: CASRGLAAYEQYF. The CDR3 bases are TGCGCCAGCAGGGGACTAGCCGCCTACGAGCAGTACTTC.